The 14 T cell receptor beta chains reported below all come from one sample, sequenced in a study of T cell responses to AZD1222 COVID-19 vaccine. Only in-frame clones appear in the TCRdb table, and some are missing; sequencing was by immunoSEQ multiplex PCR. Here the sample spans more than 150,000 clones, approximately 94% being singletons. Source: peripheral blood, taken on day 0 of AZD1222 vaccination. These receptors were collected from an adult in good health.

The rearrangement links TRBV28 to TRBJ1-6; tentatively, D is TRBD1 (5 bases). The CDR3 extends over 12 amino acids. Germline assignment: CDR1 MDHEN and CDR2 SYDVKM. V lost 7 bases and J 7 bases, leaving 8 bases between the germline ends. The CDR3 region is CASTSGNSPLHF. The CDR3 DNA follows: TGTGCCAGCACCTCAGGGAATTCACCCCTCCACTTT.

CDR3 in DNA: TGCGCCAGCAGCGCCCGTGGGGAGACCCAGTACTTC. It specifies CASSARGETQYF. The V call is TRBV5-1, the J call TRBJ2-5; no definite D call. V was shortened by 4 bases and J by 5 bases, with 9 bases between the two germline ends. The CDR3 runs to 12 residues. Germline loops: CDR1 SGHRS, CDR2 YFSETQ.

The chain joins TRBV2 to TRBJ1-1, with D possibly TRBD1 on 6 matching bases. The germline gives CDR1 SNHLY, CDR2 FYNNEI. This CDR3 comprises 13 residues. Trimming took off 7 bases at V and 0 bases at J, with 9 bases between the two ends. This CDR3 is CASIQGMNTEAFF. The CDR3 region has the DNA TGTGCCAGCATACAGGGAATGAACACTGAAGCTTTCTTT.

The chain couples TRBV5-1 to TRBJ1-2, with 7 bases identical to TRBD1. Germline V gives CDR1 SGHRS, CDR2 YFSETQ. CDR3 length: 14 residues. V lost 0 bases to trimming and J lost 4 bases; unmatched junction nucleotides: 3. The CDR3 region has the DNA TGCGCCAGCAGCTTGGGACAGGGTGGCTATGGCTACACCTTC. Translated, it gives CASSLGQGGYGYTF.

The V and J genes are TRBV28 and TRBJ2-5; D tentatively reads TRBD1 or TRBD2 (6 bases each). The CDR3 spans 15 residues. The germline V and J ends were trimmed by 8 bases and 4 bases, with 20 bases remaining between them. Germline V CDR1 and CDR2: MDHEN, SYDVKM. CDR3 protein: CASSSGWGARETQYF. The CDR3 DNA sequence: TGTGCCAGCTCCTCGGGGTGGGGGGCAAGAGAGACCCAGTACTTC. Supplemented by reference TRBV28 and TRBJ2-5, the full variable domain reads DVKVTQSSRYLVKRTGEKVFLECVQDMDHENMFWYRQDPGLGLRLIYFSYDVKMKEKGDIPEGYSVSREKKERFSLILESASTNQTSMYLCASSSGWGARETQYFGPGTRLLVL.

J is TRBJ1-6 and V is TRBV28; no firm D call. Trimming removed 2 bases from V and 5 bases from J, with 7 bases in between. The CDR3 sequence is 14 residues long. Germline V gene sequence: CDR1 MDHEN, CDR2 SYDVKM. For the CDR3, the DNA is TGTGCCAGCAGTTTAGGTATAAATAATTCACCCCTCCACTTT. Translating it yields CASSLGINNSPLHF. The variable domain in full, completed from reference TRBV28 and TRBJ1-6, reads DVKVTQSSRYLVKRTGEKVFLECVQDMDHENMFWYRQDPGLGLRLIYFSYDVKMKEKGDIPEGYSVSREKKERFSLILESASTNQTSMYLCASSLGINNSPLHFGNGTRLTVT.

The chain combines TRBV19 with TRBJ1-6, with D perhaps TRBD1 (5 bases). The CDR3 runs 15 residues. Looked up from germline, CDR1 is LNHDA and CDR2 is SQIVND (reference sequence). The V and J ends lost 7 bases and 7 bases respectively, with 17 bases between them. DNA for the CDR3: TGTGCCAGTAACGCTTTGGGGGGAAGGAATTCACCCCTCCACTTT. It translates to CASNALGGRNSPLHF.

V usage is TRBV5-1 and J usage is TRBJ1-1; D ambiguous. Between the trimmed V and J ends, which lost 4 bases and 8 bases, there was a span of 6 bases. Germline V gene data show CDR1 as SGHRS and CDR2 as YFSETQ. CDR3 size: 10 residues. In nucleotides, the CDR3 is TGCGCCAGCAGCGTTGAAGAAGCTTTCTTT. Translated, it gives CASSVEEAFF.

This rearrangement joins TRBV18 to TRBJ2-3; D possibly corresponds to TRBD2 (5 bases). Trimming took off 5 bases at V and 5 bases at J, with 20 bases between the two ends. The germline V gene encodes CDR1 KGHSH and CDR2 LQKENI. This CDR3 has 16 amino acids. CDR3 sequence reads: CASSSTEKGVVDTQYF. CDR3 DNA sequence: TGTGCCAGCTCATCGACGGAGAAGGGAGTGGTAGATACGCAGTATTTT. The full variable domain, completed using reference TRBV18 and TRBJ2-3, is NAGVMQNPRHLVRRRGQEARLRCSPMKGHSHVYWYRQLPEEGLKFMVYLQKENIIDESGMPKERFSAEFPKEGPSILRIQQVVRGDSAAYFCASSSTEKGVVDTQYFGPGTRLTVL.

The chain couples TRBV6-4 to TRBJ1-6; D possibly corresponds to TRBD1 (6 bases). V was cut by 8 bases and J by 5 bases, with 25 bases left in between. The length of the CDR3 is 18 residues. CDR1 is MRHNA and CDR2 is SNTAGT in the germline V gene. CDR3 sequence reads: CASPPSAGVYADNSPLHF. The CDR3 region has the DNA TGTGCCAGCCCCCCTAGCGCAGGGGTCTATGCCGATAATTCACCCCTCCACTTT.

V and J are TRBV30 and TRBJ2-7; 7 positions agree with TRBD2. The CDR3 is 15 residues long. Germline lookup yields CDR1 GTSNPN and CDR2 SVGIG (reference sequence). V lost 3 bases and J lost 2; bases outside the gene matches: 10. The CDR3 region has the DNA TGTGCCTGGAGGGGACTTGCGGGAGTCGCCTACGAGCAGTACTTC. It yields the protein CAWRGLAGVAYEQYF.

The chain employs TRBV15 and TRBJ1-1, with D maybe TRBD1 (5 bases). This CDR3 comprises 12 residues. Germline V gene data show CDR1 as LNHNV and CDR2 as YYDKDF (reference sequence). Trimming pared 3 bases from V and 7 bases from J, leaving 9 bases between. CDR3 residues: CATSRDTSEAFF. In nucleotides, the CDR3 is TGTGCCACCAGCAGGGACACAAGTGAAGCTTTCTTT.

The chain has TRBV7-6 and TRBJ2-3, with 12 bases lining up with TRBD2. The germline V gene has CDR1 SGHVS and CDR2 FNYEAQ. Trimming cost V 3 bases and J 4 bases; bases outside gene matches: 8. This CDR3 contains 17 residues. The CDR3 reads CASSFSATSGSADTQYF. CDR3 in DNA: TGTGCCAGCAGCTTTTCCGCGACTAGCGGGAGTGCAGATACGCAGTATTTT.

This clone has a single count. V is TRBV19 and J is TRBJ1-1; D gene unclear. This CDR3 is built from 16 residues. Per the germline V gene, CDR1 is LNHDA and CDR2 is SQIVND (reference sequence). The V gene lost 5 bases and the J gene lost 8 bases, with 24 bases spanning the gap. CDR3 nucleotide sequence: TGTGCCAGTAGTTCTCTCTCCGCGGTCCGGCTAACCGAAGCTTTCTTT. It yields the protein CASSSLSAVRLTEAFF.